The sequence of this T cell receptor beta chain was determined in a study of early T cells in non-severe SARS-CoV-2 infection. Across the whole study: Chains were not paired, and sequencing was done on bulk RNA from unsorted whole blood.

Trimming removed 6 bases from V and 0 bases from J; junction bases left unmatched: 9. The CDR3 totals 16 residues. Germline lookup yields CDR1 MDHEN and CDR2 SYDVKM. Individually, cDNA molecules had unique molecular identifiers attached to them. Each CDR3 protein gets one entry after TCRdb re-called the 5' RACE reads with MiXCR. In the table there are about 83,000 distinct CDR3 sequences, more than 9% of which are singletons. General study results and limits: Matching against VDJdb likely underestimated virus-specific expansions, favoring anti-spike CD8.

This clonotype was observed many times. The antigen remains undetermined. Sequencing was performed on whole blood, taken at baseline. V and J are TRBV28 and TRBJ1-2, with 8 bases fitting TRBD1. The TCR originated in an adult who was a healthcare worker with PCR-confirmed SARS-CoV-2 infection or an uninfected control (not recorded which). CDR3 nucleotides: TGTGCCAGCAGCTCAGGGGGCGGATGGGCTAACTATGGCTACACCTTC. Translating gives CASSSGGGWANYGYTF.